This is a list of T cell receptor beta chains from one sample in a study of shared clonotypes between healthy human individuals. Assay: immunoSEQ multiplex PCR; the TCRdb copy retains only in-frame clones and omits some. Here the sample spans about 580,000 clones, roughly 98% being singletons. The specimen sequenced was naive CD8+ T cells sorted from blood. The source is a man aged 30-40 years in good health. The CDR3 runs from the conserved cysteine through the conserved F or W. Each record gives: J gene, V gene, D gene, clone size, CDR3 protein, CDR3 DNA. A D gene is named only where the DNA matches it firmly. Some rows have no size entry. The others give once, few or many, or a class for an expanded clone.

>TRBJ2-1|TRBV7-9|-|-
CASSLEPWQGIRAEQFF
TGTGCCAGCAGCTTAGAGCCGTGGCAGGGGATACGTGCTGAGCAGTTCTTC
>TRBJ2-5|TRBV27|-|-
CASSPGQETQYF
TGTGCCAGCAGTCCGGGCCAAGAGACCCAGTACTTC
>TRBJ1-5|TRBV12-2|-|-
CASRPRPGTSNQPQHF
TGTGCAAGTCGCCCACGTCCAGGGACCAGCAATCAGCCCCAGCATTTT
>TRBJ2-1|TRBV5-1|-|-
CASSLVRKGEQFF
TGCGCCAGCAGCTTGGTGCGTAAAGGGGAGCAGTTCTTC
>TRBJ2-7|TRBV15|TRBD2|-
CATSSDNRGRAYEQYF
TGTGCCACCAGCAGCGATAACCGCGGGAGGGCGTACGAGCAGTACTTC
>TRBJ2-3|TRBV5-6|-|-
CASSLPGGVGTDTQYF
TGTGCCAGCAGCTTGCCCGGCGGGGTTGGCACAGATACGCAGTATTTT
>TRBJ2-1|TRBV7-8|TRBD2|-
CASSLGVLAGFDEQFF
TGTGCCAGCAGCTTAGGGGTTCTAGCGGGATTCGATGAGCAGTTCTTC
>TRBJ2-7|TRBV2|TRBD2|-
CANVLAGGRLEQYF
TGTGCCAACGTGTTAGCGGGAGGGCGGTTGGAGCAGTACTTC
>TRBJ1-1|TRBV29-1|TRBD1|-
CSATGTGVTEAFF
TGCAGCGCCACAGGGACAGGGGTTACTGAAGCTTTCTTT
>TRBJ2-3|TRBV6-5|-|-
CATDTQYF
TGTGCCACAGATACGCAGTATTTT
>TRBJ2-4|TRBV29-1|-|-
CSAASKNIQYF
TGCAGCGCCGCTTCCAAAAACATTCAGTACTTC
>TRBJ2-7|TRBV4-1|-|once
CASSQEARGSYEQYF
TGCGCCAGCAGCCAAGAAGCTCGGGGGTCCTACGAGCAGTACTTC
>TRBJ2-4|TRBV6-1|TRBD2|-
CASSEIYRGRERRIQYF
TGTGCCAGCAGTGAAATATATCGAGGGCGGGAGAGACGCATTCAGTACTTC
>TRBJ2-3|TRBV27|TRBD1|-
CASSSGQGAWDTQYF
TGTGCCAGCAGTAGCGGACAGGGGGCTTGGGATACGCAGTATTTT
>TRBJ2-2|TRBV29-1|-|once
CSVIFGREYTGELFF
TGCAGCGTTATTTTTGGCAGGGAGTACACCGGGGAGCTGTTTTTT
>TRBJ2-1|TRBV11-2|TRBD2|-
CASSLYGVLAGSYNEQFF
TGTGCCAGCAGCTTATACGGGGTACTAGCGGGCTCCTACAATGAGCAGTTCTTC
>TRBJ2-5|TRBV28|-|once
CASSLLEGQQETQYF
TGTGCCAGCAGTTTATTGGAAGGACAGCAAGAGACCCAGTACTTC
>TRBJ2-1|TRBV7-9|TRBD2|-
CASSLASGLARDNEQFF
TGTGCCAGCAGCTTAGCATCGGGACTAGCGCGAGACAATGAGCAGTTCTTC
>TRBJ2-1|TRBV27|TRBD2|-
CASTTHGRNNEQFF
TGTGCCAGCACCACCCACGGGAGGAACAATGAGCAGTTCTTC
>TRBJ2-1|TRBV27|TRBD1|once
CASRIDRGSYNEQFF
TGTGCCAGCAGAATAGACAGGGGTTCCTACAATGAGCAGTTCTTC
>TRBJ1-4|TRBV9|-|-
CASSVGGATNEKLFF
TGTGCCAGCAGCGTAGGGGGTGCAACTAATGAAAAACTGTTTTTT
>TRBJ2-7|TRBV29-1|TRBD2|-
CSVLPSGSYEQYF
TGCAGCGTTTTACCTAGCGGGAGTTACGAGCAGTACTTC
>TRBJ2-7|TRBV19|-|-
CASSMGSYEQYF
TGTGCCAGTAGTATGGGCTCCTACGAGCAGTACTTC
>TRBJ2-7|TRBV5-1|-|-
CASSPSLGMYEQYF
TGCGCCAGCAGCCCGTCTTTGGGGATGTACGAGCAGTACTTC
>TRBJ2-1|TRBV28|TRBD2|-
CASSGPRASGGYNEQFF
TGTGCCAGCAGTGGCCCCCGGGCTAGCGGAGGCTACAATGAGCAGTTCTTC
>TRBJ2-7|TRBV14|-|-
CASSQVGSGHEQYF
TGTGCCAGCAGCCAAGTGGGATCCGGCCACGAGCAGTACTTC
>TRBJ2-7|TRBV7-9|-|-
CASSLRNEQYF
TGTGCCAGCAGCTTGCGGAACGAGCAGTACTTC
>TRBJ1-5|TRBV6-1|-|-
CASSENSQPRVNQPQHF
TGTGCCAGCAGTGAAAACTCACAGCCTCGGGTCAATCAGCCCCAGCATTTT
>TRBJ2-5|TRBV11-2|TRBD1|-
CASSFPRTGERETQYF
TGTGCCAGCAGTTTCCCCCGGACAGGGGAAAGAGAGACCCAGTACTTC
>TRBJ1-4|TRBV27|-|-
CASSLSAGLGEKLFF
TGTGCCAGCAGTTTATCGGCAGGGCTCGGTGAAAAACTGTTTTTT
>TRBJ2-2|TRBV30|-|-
CAWSVPGGGRNTGELFF
TGTGCCTGGAGTGTACCTGGGGGCGGGAGGAACACCGGGGAGCTGTTTTTT
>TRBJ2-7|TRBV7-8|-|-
CASSSYESVGRSPYEQYF
TGTGCCAGCAGCTCATATGAGTCCGTCGGCAGGTCACCTTACGAGCAGTACTTC
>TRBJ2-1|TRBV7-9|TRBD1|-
CASSPGGGKFF
TGTGCCAGCAGCCCAGGGGGCGGAAAGTTCTTC
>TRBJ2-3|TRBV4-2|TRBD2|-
CASSPRTSGTADTQYF
TGTGCCAGCAGCCCCAGGACTAGCGGGACGGCAGATACGCAGTATTTT
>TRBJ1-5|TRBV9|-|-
CASSVEGGPQHF
TGTGCCAGCAGCGTAGAGGGTGGGCCCCAGCATTTT
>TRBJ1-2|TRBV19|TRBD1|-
CASSPDRTNYGYTF
TGTGCCAGTAGCCCGGACAGGACTAACTATGGCTACACCTTC
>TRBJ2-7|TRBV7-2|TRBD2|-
CASSPGLVYEQYF
TGTGCCAGCAGCCCCGGACTAGTATACGAGCAGTACTTC
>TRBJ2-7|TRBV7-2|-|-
CASSDQSKQQYF
TGTGCCAGCAGCGACCAAAGTAAGCAGCAGTACTTC
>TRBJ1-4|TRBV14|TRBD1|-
CASSLRQGGEKLFF
TGTGCCAGCAGCCTAAGACAGGGAGGTGAAAAACTGTTTTTT
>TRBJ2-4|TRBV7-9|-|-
CASSPPRVGAKNIQYF
TGTGCCAGCAGCCCCCCCCGGGTTGGGGCCAAAAACATTCAGTACTTC
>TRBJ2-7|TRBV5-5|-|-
CASSLAGGTALYEQYF
TGTGCCAGCAGCTTGGCCGGGGGGACAGCACTCTACGAGCAGTACTTC
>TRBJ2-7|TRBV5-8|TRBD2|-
CASSLAERDYTYEQYF
TGTGCCAGCAGCTTGGCCGAGCGGGACTATACCTACGAGCAGTACTTC
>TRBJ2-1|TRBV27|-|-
CASSPVIWSYNEQFF
TGTGCCAGCAGCCCCGTGATTTGGTCCTACAATGAGCAGTTCTTC
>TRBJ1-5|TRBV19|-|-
CASTHRAGDFNGPVDAYQPQHF
TGTGCCAGTACCCACAGGGCAGGGGATTTCAACGGCCCCGTCGACGCGTATCAGCCCCAGCATTTT
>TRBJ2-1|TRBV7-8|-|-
CASSPAYNEQFF
TGTGCCAGCAGCCCGGCGTACAATGAGCAGTTCTTC
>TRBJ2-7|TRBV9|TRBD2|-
CASSAGASGEGEQYF
TGTGCCAGCAGCGCCGGGGCTAGCGGAGAGGGCGAGCAGTACTTC
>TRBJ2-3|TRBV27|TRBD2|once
CASSQEIAGRGTDTQYF
TGTGCCAGCAGTCAAGAGATAGCGGGGAGGGGGACAGATACGCAGTATTTT
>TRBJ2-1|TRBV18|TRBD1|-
CASSLGRDRGNNEQFF
TGTGCCAGCTCACTGGGCCGGGACAGGGGGAACAATGAGCAGTTCTTC
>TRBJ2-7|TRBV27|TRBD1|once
CASSSGTGTTYEQYF
TGTGCCAGCAGTTCGGGGACAGGGACTACCTACGAGCAGTACTTC
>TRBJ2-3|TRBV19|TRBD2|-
CASSSGSTDTQYF
TGTGCCAGTAGTAGCGGGAGCACCGATACGCAGTATTTT
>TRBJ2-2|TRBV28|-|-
CASSLGATNTGELFF
TGTGCCAGCAGTTTAGGGGCAACGAACACCGGGGAGCTGTTTTTT
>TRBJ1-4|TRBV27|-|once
CASKTWESQGEKLFF
TGTGCCAGCAAAACTTGGGAAAGTCAAGGGGAAAAACTGTTTTTT